This T cell receptor beta chain is from a study of blood T cell repertoires in COVID-19. Whole-study context: Samples representing acute and convalescent COVID-19 were sourced from the United States, Italy and Spain. Sources were T cells, B-cell-depleted T cells, or PBMCs; the material itself was cDNA or gDNA.

Authors' methods: Nucleated cell counts were estimated from reference gene primer amplification. Data came from immunoSEQ multiplex PCR; TCRdb stores just in-frame clones and leaves some out. The V and J calls and clone size are taken from that table; D and trimming were inferred from the DNA. The table has about 150,000 clones, roughly 84% seen once; the top ten hold over 8%. V lost 0 bases to trimming and J lost 4 bases, with 9 bases between them. CDR1 LGHNA and CDR2 YSLEER come from the germline V gene. This CDR3 has 14 amino acids. The chain carries TRBV4-3 and TRBJ1-2; D is uncertain. The sequenced material came from peripheral blood. This receptor was obtained from a woman aged 45-65 years with acute or convalescent COVID-19. This CDR3 reads CASSQDLHSYGYTF. Here the CDR3 DNA reads TGCGCCAGCAGCCAAGATCTCCACAGCTATGGCTACACCTTC.